This TCR beta chain is from a study of cytomegalovirus exposure and HLA in healthy donors (dated by TCRdb to the late 2010s). At the level of the whole study: An earlier analysis of approximately 550 of the donors reported 250 to 350 Gb of sequence data and 117 million unique TCR beta sequences from 150 million to 200 million T cells. An early release that covered about 600 HLA-typed donors contained about 300 gigabases of sequencing data and 80 million or so unique TCR sequences. Of the approximately 370 genotyped donors, roughly 80% were placed in the genetic ancestry cluster associated with self-reported Caucasian donors. The aim of the study was to test whether cataloging public T cell receptors could identify signatures of past pathogen exposure. The T cell repertoires of 666 subjects were profiled by immunosequencing and related to cytomegalovirus serostatus. Besides the first cohort of under 700 subjects, a separate validation cohort made up of over a hundred different subjects was used. To predict cytomegalovirus infection status, the study combined high-throughput TCR immunosequencing, statistical association of individual TCRs with disease status, and machine learning. To study patterns of TCR occurrence, a later analysis re-analyzed previously published TCR beta repertoires from 666 donors and added high-resolution HLA genotyping. Rather than using new phenotypic data, the later analysis identified candidate immune exposures from TCR beta sequences and from how often those sequences occurred across donors. To decide whether each TCR beta V gene segment behaved as functional or pseudogenic, an earlier analysis of approximately 620 of the donors relied on high-throughput TCR beta sequencing. Donor age, sex, ethnicity and CMV serostatus were collected together with the repertoire data. In a later genetic analysis, genome-wide SNP genotypes for about 55% of the roughly 700 donors were used, and that subset was treated as a discovery cohort. Every discovery cohort repertoire had been produced on one sequencing platform. Class I and class II HLA loci were covered by the typing at four-digit resolution. Typing coverage varied by locus: about 620-640 donors for A, B, C, DRB1 and DQB1; approximately 500 for DQA1; some 610 for DPA1; fewer than 480 for DPB1. Roughly five DR-DQ haplotypes were handled as single units for association and clustering, since linkage in the cohort was strong. Among 398 genotyped donors of the cohort, an average of around 240,000 unique TCR beta nucleotide sequences was sequenced per donor, of which about 20% were non-productive. The research as a whole found: Compared with equally common non-associated chains, HLA-associated TCR beta chains in a later analysis were more clonally expanded and had lower generation probabilities. A later genetic analysis reported fewer N-insertions in productive TCRs among donors in an Asian-associated ancestry cluster than the roughly 720-donor mean. In the study, 150 to 200 TCR beta chains were listed as associated with cytomegalovirus. HLA typing was unavailable for some donors at each locus, so association tests used only the typed subset. When HLA alleles, especially DR and DQ, strongly co-occurred, attributing TCR associations to individual alleles was difficult. A later genetic analysis associated a missense DCLRE1C variant with V-gene and J-gene trimming of TCR beta chains, and an independent cohort replicated the association. The authors suggested that the approach could potentially be extended to other disease states and immunological phenotypes. In an earlier analysis of some 550 of the donors, most TCR beta V segments were observed in productive rearrangements about 90% or about 30% of the time, broadly matching IMGT annotations. Immune exposure information for the cohort was limited to CMV serostatus. Presence/absence analyses assumed roughly uniform sequencing depth across donors, an assumption that may not hold. Some IMGT-functional V segments, including TRBV6-2 and TRBV6-3, could not be told apart with the 87-base-pair reads, so those segments were excluded. About 17 rarely observed V segments, including chromosome 9 orphons, were excluded from the earlier analysis of several hundred of the donors because counts were too low. Three of the identified cytomegalovirus-associated TCR beta chains were confirmed in vitro to be specific for cytomegalovirus antigens. In a later analysis, the rate of TCR association differed among HLA loci, with DRB1 alleles having the most associated TCRs and HLA-C alleles having the fewest. In a later analysis, some 17,000 TCR beta sequences were associated with specific HLA alleles at a false discovery rate of 0.05. This cohort had only TCR beta chains sequenced, and the lack of alpha or paired-chain data limited which features could be detected. A further reported finding was that TCR beta sequences accurately predicted the HLA-A and HLA-B alleles for most subjects in the first cohort. Correlated functional status among segregating V segments might reflect linkage disequilibrium, but an unknown experimental factor could not be ruled out. In a later analysis, several top co-occurrence clusters were reported to appear linked to parvovirus B19, influenza, CMV and Epstein-Barr virus. In both the original and validation cohorts, the classifier was reported to diagnose cytomegalovirus status with high specificity and sensitivity. A cluster of highly shared sequence variants was judged likely to represent a technical artifact of the sequencing pipeline. Most CMV-associated TCR beta chains appeared to be HLA-restricted in a later analysis, and the HLA associations seemed to be driven largely by CMV exposure. While some public TCRs were present in many individuals, most TCR sequences turned up only very rarely across donors.

As for this clone: There is no known antigen for this receptor. The record has no base qualities; no much larger clone is one base away.

In total, 630 or so healthy bone marrow donors made up the cohort. All cohort members were sampled while nominally healthy, although unrecorded immune exposures were likely present. The donor tested CMV seronegative, placing the donor among the approximately 400 seronegative members of the cohort. A peripheral blood sample was collected from each donor, and TCR beta sequencing was performed on peripheral blood mononuclear cells. The Qiagen DNeasy Blood Extraction Kit was used to extract genomic DNA from the blood cell samples. Library preparation employed the immunoSEQ multiplex PCR assay. For the multiplex PCR, a mixture combining 60 forward primers for TCR Vbeta segments and 13 reverse primers for TCR Jbeta segments was used. A multiplex PCR assay on genomic DNA amplified the CDR3 region of rearranged TCR beta genes. On the Illumina HiSeq System, the amplified TCR beta libraries were sequenced as 87-base-pair reads. The paper's data handling went like this. A later analysis tallied roughly 80 million unique TCR beta chains across the 666 repertoires, and 10 million to 11 million of those chains were shared by two or more donors. Raw reads were error-corrected and collapsed into unique sequences by a nearest-neighbor algorithm in which closely related sequences were merged to remove PCR and sequencing errors. V, D and J gene segments were assigned by aligning CDR3 sequences to IMGT reference sequences. For a sequence to be retained, a match of at least six nucleotides to both a V gene segment and a J gene segment was required. Rearrangements were classified as productive when the CDR3 lacked stop codons and remained in frame with V and J, and all other rearrangements were classified as non-productive. Following IMGT convention, CDR3 was defined as the stretch from the second conserved V-encoded cysteine up to the conserved J-encoded phenylalanine. In an earlier analysis of 587 of the donors, sequences lacking an unambiguous match to a single V gene segment were excluded. In an earlier analysis of 587 of the donors, a V segment was called functional when productive rearrangements were above 56.7%, and segregating when the standard deviation between donors exceeded 5%. A statistical classification framework was built to diagnose cytomegalovirus status from the catalog of TCR beta chain sequences. V and J gene assignment, in a later analysis, came from comparing TCR nucleotide sequences with IMGT/GENE-DB human TR gene sequences. A later analysis assigned CDR3 sequences and most-parsimonious VDJ recombination scenarios with the TCRdist pipeline. A later analysis defined each TCR beta chain by its CDR3 amino acid sequence plus V-gene family, and excluded reads lacking a unique V-gene family. In a later analysis, 450 to 600 highly shared, low-generation-probability nucleotide sequences were removed to address suspected cross-contamination and a sequencing artifact. A later analysis calculated a clonal expansion index for each public chain from normalized within-repertoire ranks of inferred template counts. In a later analysis, generation probabilities were computed with a VDJ recombination model fitted to out-of-frame rearrangements, and the resulting probabilities were checked against IGoR. Hypergeometric tests were used in a later analysis to score TCR-TCR, TCR-HLA and TCR-CMV co-occurrence, with a repertoire-size bias correction applied to the TCR pairs. In a later analysis, false discovery rates were estimated by permuting HLA or CMV assignments 20 times. A later analysis grouped co-occurring TCRs with DBSCAN, adding TCRdist sequence similarity when clustering within HLA-allele-positive subsets. Co-occurrence clustering excluded repertoires with fewer than 30,000 or more than 120,000 public chains, plus five with anomalous nucleotide sharing. TCRdb limited this immuneACCESS table to in-frame rearrangements with V and J called. A share of clones is missing; checked studies link under half to unresolved V genes, and the rest is unexplained. D and trimming were read from the DNA, whereas the V and J calls and clone size are those reported in that table. The sample table lists some 200,000 clones, around 81% of them with a count of one. Over 2% of the sample lies in the top ten.

The germline V gene encodes CDR1 MNHEY and CDR2 SMNVEV (reference sequence). Measured from the cysteine to the phenylalanine, the CDR3 is 15 residues long. Only the CDR3 DNA is retained, 45 bases long and in frame from the first base. Clipping removes 6 bases from V and 1 base from J, with 5 as the unmatched junction base count. Recombination joined TRBV27 with TRBJ2-1, and 8 junction bases match TRBD2. Sample: PBMCs. The clonotype originates from a woman aged 25 to 45 in good health and CMV-seronegative. CDR3 loop: CASSRLAGSYNEQFF. The sequenced DNA is TGTGCCAGCAGCCGCTTAGCGGGGTCCTACAATGAGCAGTTCTTC.